The 18 T cell receptor beta chains in this list originate from one sample, sequenced in a study of T cell changes during pregnancy in multiple sclerosis. The data were produced by immunoSEQ multiplex PCR, yet TCRdb's version contains in-frame clones alone and is incomplete. The data contain 35,000 to 45,000 clones, 91% of them seen just once; the ten biggest clones take up approximately 8.4%. The sample consisted of CD8+ T cells from peripheral blood mononuclear cells, taken before pregnancy. These receptors all come from a female donor with multiple sclerosis, enrolled in a pregnancy study.

This clone has a single count. The rearrangement links TRBV5-5 to TRBJ2-3; 7 nucleotides match TRBD1. The V segment lost 1 base and the J segment 0 bases; nucleotides outside the gene matches: 11. The CDR3 contains 18 residues. The V gene's germline CDR1 is SGHKS and CDR2 YYEKEE (reference sequence). CDR3 sequence: CASSLYPDRSPSTDTQYF. The CDR3 nucleotides are TGTGCCAGCAGCTTGTATCCGGACAGGTCCCCTAGCACAGATACGCAGTATTTT.

The V gene is TRBV5-5, the J gene TRBJ2-2; 8 bases match TRBD1. In germline, CDR1 is SGHKS, CDR2 YYEKEE (reference sequence). V trimming: 4 bases; J trimming: 7 bases; junction bases outside the gene matches: 12. This CDR3 is built from 16 residues. CDR3: CASSRDRPSGGGELFF. The CDR3 DNA follows: TGTGCCAGCAGCCGGGACAGGCCAAGTGGCGGCGGGGAGCTGTTTTTT.

The genes are TRBV2 and TRBJ1-1; possibly TRBD1 for D (6 bases). The CDR3 totals 15 residues. The germline V gene has CDR1 SNHLY and CDR2 FYNNEI. V was shortened by 0 bases and J by 5 bases, with 13 bases between the two germline ends. This CDR3 is CASSEAPRGGTEAFF. CDR3 bases: TGTGCCAGCAGTGAAGCTCCCAGGGGAGGGACTGAAGCTTTCTTT. The variable domain in full, completed from reference TRBV2 and TRBJ1-1, reads EPEVTQTPSHQVTQMGQEVILRCVPISNHLYFYWYRQILGQKVEFLVSFYNNEISEKSEIFDDQFSVERPDGSNFTLKIRSTKLEDSAMYFCASSEAPRGGTEAFFGQGTRLTVV.

The chain links TRBV6-6 to TRBJ2-3; 7 nucleotides match TRBD2. Germline CDR1 and CDR2: MNHNY and SVGAGI (reference sequence). This CDR3 contains 13 residues. After removal of 6 bases from V and 6 bases from J, the junction contained 6 bases not matched to a gene. Here the CDR3 reads CASRATSMDTQYF. The CDR3 nucleotides are TGTGCCAGCAGGGCGACTAGCATGGATACGCAGTATTTT.

The V call is TRBV7-9, the J call TRBJ2-7, with D possibly TRBD2 on 6 matching bases. V gave up 4 bases and J gave up 5 bases, with 18 bases separating them. Germline assignment: CDR1 SEHNR and CDR2 FQNEAQ (reference sequence). CDR3 size: 15 residues. CDR3 region: CASSSPLIPGDEQYF. DNA of the CDR3: TGTGCCAGCAGCTCCCCCTTGATCCCGGGGGACGAGCAGTACTTC.

The CDR3 here is CASSPVGSLLTLSGNTIYF. In DNA form, the CDR3 reads TGTGCCAGCAGCCCCGTGGGCAGTCTACTCACTCTCTCTGGAAACACCATATATTTT. V usage is TRBV11-2 and J usage is TRBJ1-3, with no clear D. The CDR3 has 19 amino acids. In germline, CDR1 is SGHAT, CDR2 FQNNGV. Trimming removed 5 bases from V and 0 bases from J, with 23 bases in between.

The chain is built from TRBV7-9 and TRBJ2-1, with 7 bases fitting TRBD1. The CDR3 spans 14 residues. V was clipped by 0 bases and J by 11 bases; unmatched bases: 7. Germline V gene lookup returns CDR1 SEHNR and CDR2 FQNEAQ (reference sequence). The CDR3 region is CASSLAQGGKKQFF. CDR3 in DNA: TGTGCCAGCAGCTTAGCCCAAGGGGGCAAAAAGCAGTTCTTC.

The chain is built from TRBV19 and TRBJ2-6; 7 bases map to TRBD1. V shed 8 bases and J 0 bases; nucleotides not matched to a gene: 4. This CDR3 comprises 15 residues. Germline lookup yields CDR1 LNHDA and CDR2 SQIVND (reference sequence). This CDR3 reads CASGDSFSGANVLTF. The DNA of the CDR3 is TGTGCCAGTGGGGACAGTTTCTCTGGGGCCAACGTCCTGACTTTC.

The CDR3 nucleotides read TGTGCCACCTCAGGGGGTCCGGGGGAGACCCAGTACTTC. It codes for CATSGGPGETQYF. The chain has TRBV25-1 and TRBJ2-5, with 7 bases aligning to TRBD1. Germline V gives CDR1 MGHDK, CDR2 SYGVNS. Trimming cost V 10 bases and J 5 bases; bases outside gene matches: 10. The CDR3 has 13 amino acids.

V usage is TRBV6-5 and J usage is TRBJ2-2; 9 bases agree with TRBD2. From germline, CDR1 is MNHEY and CDR2 SVGAGI. This CDR3 region has 15 residues. V was clipped by 3 bases and J by 6 bases; unmatched bases: 5. This CDR3 reads CASSYRASGAGELFF. The CDR3 bases are TGTGCCAGCAGTTATCGGGCTAGCGGGGCCGGGGAGCTGTTTTTT.

The chain combines TRBV2 with TRBJ2-1; TRBD2 aligns across 8 bases. The CDR3 is 14 amino acids. Trimming took 4 bases from V and 5 from J; bases not matched to a gene: 4. The germline V gene has CDR1 SNHLY and CDR2 FYNNEI. CDR3 amino acids: CASSATSGHNEQFF. In DNA form, the CDR3 reads TGTGCCAGCAGTGCAACTAGCGGACACAATGAGCAGTTCTTC.

This clone showed up just once. This sequence joins TRBV5-6 and TRBJ2-7; 7 nucleotides match TRBD2. CDR3 size: 14 residues. Germline trimming cut 4 bases from V and 3 bases from J; bases unmatched to any gene: 7. CDR1 and CDR2 from the germline V gene are SGHDT and YYEEEE. This chain's CDR3 is CASSLGLVVYEQYF. Written as DNA, the CDR3 is TGTGCCAGCAGCCTAGGACTAGTCGTCTACGAGCAGTACTTC.

This chain connects TRBV7-6 to TRBJ2-5; D call uncertain. The CDR3 consists of 15 residues. CDR1 is SGHVS, CDR2 FNYEAQ, per germline. With 5 bases removed from V and 1 base from J, the gap between germline ends came to 14 bases. The CDR3 sequence: CASSRYSPIQETQYF. The DNA for the CDR3 is TGTGCCAGCAGCCGTTATAGCCCCATCCAAGAGACCCAGTACTTC.

This clone was detected only once. V gene TRBV5-6 combines with J gene TRBJ2-7; 9 nucleotides line up with TRBD1. Germline values: CDR1 SGHDT, CDR2 YYEEEE. V lost 4 bases to trimming and J lost 7 bases; unmatched junction nucleotides: 12. There are 15 residues in the CDR3. CDR3 amino acids: CASSDMGTGTVEQYF. DNA of the CDR3: TGTGCCAGCAGCGACATGGGGACAGGGACTGTGGAGCAGTACTTC.

The rearrangement uses TRBV2 and TRBJ2-5; 10 bases map to TRBD2. The J call is in doubt because the DNA end fits TRBJ2-7 better. The CDR3 spans 15 residues. The germline V gene has CDR1 SNHLY and CDR2 FYNNEI. The CDR3 nucleotides are TGTGCCAGCAGCGGTACTAGCGGGGTATCCTACGAGCAGTACTTC. Translating it yields CASSGTSGVSYEQYF.

The CDR3 loop is CASSLGYGADTQYF. DNA for the CDR3: TGTGCCAGCAGCTTGGGATACGGGGCAGATACGCAGTATTTT. The chain links TRBV5-6 to TRBJ2-3, with a possible D match to TRBD2 (5 bases). Germline-derived CDR1 and CDR2 are SGHDT and YYEEEE. The CDR3 consists of 14 residues. V gave up 0 bases and J gave up 4 bases, with 9 bases separating them. The whole variable domain, filled in from reference TRBV5-6 and TRBJ2-3, reads DAGVTQSPTHLIKTRGQQVTLRCSPKSGHDTVSWYQQALGQGPQFIFQYYEEEERQRGNFPDRFSGHQFPNYSSELNVNALLLGDSALYLCASSLGYGADTQYFGPGTRLTVL.

Details on this clone: The same CDR3 can be traced to other DNA sequences in this sample. This sequence joins TRBV29-1 and TRBJ1-5, with 8 positions matching TRBD1. Germline lookup yields CDR1 SQVTM and CDR2 ANQGSEA. CDR3 length equals 14 residues. With V trimmed by 6 bases and J by 0 bases, 4 bases remained unmatched. CDR3 sequence: CSVETGDSNQPQHF. CDR3 nucleotides: TGCAGCGTAGAGACAGGGGATAGCAATCAGCCCCAGCATTTT.

This clone was recorded once. The chain is built from TRBV27 and TRBJ2-5, with 7 bases fitting TRBD2. The germline V gene encodes CDR1 MNHEY and CDR2 SMNVEV (reference sequence). CDR3 length: 16 amino acids. Trimming at V came to 0 bases and at J to 4 bases, leaving 8 bases not matched to a gene. The CDR3 nucleotides are TGTGCCAGCAGTTTATCAGGGGATTTAGCGGGAGAGACCCAGTACTTC. It yields the protein CASSLSGDLAGETQYF.